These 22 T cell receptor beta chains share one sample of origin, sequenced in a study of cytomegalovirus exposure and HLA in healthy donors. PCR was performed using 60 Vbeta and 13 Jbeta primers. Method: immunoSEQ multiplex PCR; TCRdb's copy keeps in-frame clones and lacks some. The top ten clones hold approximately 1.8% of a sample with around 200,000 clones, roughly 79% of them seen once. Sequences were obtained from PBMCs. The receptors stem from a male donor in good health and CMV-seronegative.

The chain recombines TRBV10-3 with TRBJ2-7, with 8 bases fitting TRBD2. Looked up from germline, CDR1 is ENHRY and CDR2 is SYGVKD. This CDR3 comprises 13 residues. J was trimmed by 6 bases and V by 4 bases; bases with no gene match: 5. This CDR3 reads CAISGIGGVEQYF. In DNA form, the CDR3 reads TGTGCCATCAGTGGGATCGGGGGGGTCGAGCAGTACTTC.

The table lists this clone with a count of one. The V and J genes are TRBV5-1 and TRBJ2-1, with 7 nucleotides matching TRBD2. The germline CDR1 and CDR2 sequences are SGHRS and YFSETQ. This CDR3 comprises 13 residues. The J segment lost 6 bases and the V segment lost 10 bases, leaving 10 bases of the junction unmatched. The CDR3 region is CAVSGTTLNEQFF. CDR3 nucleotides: TGCGCCGTCTCCGGGACTACCCTCAATGAGCAGTTCTTC.

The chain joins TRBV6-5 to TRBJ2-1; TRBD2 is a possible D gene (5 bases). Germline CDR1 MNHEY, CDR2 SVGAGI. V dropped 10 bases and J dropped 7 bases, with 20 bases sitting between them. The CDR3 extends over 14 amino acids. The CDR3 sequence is CAIRRTGSSNEQFF. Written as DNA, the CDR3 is TGTGCCATCCGCCGGACGGGGTCCAGTAATGAGCAGTTCTTC.

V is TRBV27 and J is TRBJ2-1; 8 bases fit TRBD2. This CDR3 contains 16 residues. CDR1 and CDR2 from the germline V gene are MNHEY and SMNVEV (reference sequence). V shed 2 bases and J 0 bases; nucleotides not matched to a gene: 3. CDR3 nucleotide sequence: TGTGCCAGCAGTTTACGGACTAGCACCTCCTACAATGAGCAGTTCTTC. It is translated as CASSLRTSTSYNEQFF.

The CDR3 nucleotides are TGTGCCTGGAGTATGCCTAGCGGGGGGGCTTCGGATACGCAGTATTTT. Translation gives CAWSMPSGGASDTQYF. This rearrangement joins TRBV30 to TRBJ2-3; 12 bases map to TRBD2. In germline, CDR1 is GTSNPN, CDR2 SVGIG (reference sequence). There are 16 residues in the CDR3. Trimming cost V 2 bases and J 6 bases; bases outside gene matches: 9.

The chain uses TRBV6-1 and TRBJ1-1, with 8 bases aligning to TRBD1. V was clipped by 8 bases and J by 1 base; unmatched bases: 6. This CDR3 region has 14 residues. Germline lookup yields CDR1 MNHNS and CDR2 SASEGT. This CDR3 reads CASDWGQANTEAFF. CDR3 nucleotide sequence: TGTGCCAGCGATTGGGGACAGGCGAACACTGAAGCTTTCTTT.

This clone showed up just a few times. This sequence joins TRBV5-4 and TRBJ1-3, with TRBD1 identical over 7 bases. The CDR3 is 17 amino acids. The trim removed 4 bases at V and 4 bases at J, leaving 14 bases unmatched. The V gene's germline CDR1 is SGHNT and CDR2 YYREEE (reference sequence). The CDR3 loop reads CASSPLGRGGAGNTIYF. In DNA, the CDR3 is TGTGCCAGCAGCCCGTTAGGGAGAGGGGGCGCGGGAAACACCATATATTTT. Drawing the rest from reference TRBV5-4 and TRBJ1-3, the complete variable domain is ETGVTQSPTHLIKTRGQQVTLRCSSQSGHNTVSWYQQALGQGPQFIFQYYREEENGRGNFPPRFSGLQFPNYSSELNVNALELDDSALYLCASSPLGRGGAGNTIYFGEGSWLTVV.

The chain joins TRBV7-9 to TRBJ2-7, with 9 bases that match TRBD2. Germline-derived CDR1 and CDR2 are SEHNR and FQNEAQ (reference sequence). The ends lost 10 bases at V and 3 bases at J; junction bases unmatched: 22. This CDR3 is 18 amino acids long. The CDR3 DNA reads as TGTGCCATCGAAGGGCAGGAGGGCCAGCGGGGGGCCATCTACGAGCAGTACTTC. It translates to CAIEGQEGQRGAIYEQYF. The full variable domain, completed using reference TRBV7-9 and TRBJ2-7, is DTGVSQNPRHKITKRGQNVTFRCDPISEHNRLYWYRQTLGQGPEFLTYFQNEAQLEKSRLLSDRFSAERPKGSFSTLEIQRTEQGDSAMYLCAIEGQEGQRGAIYEQYFGPGTRLTVT.

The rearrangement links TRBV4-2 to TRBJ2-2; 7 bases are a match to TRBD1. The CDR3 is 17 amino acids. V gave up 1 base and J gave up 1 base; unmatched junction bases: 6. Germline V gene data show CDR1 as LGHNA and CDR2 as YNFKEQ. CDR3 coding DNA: TGTGCCAGCAGCCAAGCGACAGGGACGCAGAACACCGGGGAGCTGTTTTTT. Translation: CASSQATGTQNTGELFF.

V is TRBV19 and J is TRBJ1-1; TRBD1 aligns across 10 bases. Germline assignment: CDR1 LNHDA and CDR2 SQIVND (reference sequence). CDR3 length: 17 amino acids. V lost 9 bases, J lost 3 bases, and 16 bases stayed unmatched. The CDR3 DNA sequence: TGTGCCAGCCTTATTACCCCGGGACAGGGGAAGTACACTGAAGCTTTCTTT. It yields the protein CASLITPGQGKYTEAFF.

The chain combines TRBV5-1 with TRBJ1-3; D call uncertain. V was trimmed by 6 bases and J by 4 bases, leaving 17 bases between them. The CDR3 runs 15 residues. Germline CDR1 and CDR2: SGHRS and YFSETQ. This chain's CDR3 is CASNPGAGSGNTIYF. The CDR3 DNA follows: TGCGCCAGCAACCCAGGAGCGGGGTCCGGAAACACCATATATTTT.

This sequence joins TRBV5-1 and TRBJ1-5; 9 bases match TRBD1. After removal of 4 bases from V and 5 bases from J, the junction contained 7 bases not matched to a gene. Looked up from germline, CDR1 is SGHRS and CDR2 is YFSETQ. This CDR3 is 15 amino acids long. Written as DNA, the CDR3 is TGCGCCAGCAGCATGGGGACAGGGACGGATCAGCCCCAGCATTTT. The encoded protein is CASSMGTGTDQPQHF.

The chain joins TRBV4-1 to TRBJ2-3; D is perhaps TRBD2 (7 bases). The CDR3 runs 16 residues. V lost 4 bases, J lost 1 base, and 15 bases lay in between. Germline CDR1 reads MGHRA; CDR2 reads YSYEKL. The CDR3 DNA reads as TGCGCCAGCAGCCCGGCGGGGGCGGGGGGCACAGATACGCAGTATTTT. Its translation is CASSPAGAGGTDTQYF.

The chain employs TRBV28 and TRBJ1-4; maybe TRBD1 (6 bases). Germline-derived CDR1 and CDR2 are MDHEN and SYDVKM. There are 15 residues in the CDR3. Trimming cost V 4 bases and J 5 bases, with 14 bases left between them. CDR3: CASSSIDRMNEKLFF. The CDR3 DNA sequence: TGTGCCAGCAGTTCCATCGACAGGATGAATGAAAAACTGTTTTTT. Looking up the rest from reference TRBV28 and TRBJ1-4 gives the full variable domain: DVKVTQSSRYLVKRTGEKVFLECVQDMDHENMFWYRQDPGLGLRLIYFSYDVKMKEKGDIPEGYSVSREKKERFSLILESASTNQTSMYLCASSSIDRMNEKLFFGSGTQLSVL.

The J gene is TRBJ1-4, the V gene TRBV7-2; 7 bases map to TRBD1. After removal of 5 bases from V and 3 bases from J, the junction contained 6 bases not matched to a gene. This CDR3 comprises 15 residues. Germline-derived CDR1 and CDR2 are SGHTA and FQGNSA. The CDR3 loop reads CASSEQTGPNEKLFF. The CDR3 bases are TGTGCCAGCAGCGAGCAGACAGGGCCTAATGAAAAACTGTTTTTT.

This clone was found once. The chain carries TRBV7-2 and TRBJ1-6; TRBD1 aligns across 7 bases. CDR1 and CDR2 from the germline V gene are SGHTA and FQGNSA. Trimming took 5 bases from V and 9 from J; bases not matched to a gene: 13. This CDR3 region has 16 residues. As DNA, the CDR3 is TGTGCCAGCAGCGCCCCACCACAGGGGTCAGGTTCACCCCTCCACTTT. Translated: CASSAPPQGSGSPLHF.

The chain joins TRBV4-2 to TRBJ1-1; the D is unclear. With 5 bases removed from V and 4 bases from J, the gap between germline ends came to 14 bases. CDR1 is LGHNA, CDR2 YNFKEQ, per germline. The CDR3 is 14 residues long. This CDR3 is CASSRGAPATEAFF. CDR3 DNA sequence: TGTGCCAGCAGCAGAGGAGCCCCCGCCACTGAAGCTTTCTTT.

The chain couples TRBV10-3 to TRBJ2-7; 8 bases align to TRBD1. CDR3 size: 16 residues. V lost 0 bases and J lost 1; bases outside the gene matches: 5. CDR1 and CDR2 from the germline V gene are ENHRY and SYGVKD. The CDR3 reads CAISESYRGASYEQYF. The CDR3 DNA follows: TGTGCCATCAGTGAGTCCTACAGGGGGGCTTCCTACGAGCAGTACTTC.

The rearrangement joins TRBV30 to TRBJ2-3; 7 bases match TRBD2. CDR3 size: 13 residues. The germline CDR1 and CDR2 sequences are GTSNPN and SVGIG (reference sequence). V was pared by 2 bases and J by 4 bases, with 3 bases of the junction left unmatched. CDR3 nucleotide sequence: TGTGCCTGGAGTCTGCGGGAGTCAGATACGCAGTATTTT. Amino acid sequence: CAWSLRESDTQYF.

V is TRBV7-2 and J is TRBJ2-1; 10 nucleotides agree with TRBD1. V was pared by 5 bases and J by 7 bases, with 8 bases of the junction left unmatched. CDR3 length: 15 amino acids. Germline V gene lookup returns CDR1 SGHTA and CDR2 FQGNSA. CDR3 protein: CASSPQGQGWNEQFF. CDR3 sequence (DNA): TGTGCCAGCAGCCCCCAGGGACAGGGGTGGAATGAGCAGTTCTTC. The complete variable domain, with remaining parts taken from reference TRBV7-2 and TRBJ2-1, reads GAGVSQSPSNKVTEKGKDVELRCDPISGHTALYWYRQSLGQGLEFLIYFQGNSAPDKSGLPSDRFSAERTGGSVSTLTIQRTQQEDSAVYLCASSPQGQGWNEQFFGPGTRLTVL.

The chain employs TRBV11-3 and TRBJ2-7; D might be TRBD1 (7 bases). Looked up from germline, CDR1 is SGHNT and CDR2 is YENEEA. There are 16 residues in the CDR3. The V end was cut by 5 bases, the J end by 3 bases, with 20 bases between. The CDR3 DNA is TGTGCCAGCAGCCAAACCCCAGGGGGAGGACTCTACGAGCAGTACTTC. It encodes CASSQTPGGGLYEQYF.

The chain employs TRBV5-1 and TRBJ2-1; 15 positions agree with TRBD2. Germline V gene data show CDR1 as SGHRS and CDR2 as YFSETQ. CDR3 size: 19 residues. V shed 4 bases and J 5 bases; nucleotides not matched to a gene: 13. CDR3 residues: CASSRGLAGGTPAHNEQFF. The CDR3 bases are TGCGCCAGCAGCCGGGGACTAGCGGGAGGAACGCCGGCTCACAATGAGCAGTTCTTC. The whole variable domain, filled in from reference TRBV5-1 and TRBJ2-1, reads KAGVTQTPRYLIKTRGQQVTLSCSPISGHRSVSWYQQTPGQGLQFLFEYFSETQRNKGNFPGRFSGRQFSNSRSEMNVSTLELGDSALYLCASSRGLAGGTPAHNEQFFGPGTRLTVL.